This TCR beta chain was obtained from a study of blood T cells in healthy people across ages. The germline V gene has CDR1 DFQATT and CDR2 SNEGSKA (reference sequence). V shed 4 bases and J shed 4 bases, with 22 bases lying between them. The CDR3 totals 16 residues. A second about 6 to 12 cycle PCR used barcoded and J-beta primers. TCRdb reprocessed the 5' RACE reads via MiXCR and lists one record per CDR3 protein. The table lists some 900,000 distinct CDR3 sequences, about 48% of them singletons. This clonotype was detected a few times. This clonotype was sampled from a man younger than 40 in good health. The V and J genes are TRBV20-1 and TRBJ1-2; D may be TRBD1 (6 bases). Sequenced: blood. For the CDR3, the DNA is TGCAGTGCTATACCGGGACAAAACCCCCTGGGCTATGGCTACACCTTC. Translating gives CSAIPGQNPLGYGYTF.